The 32 T cell receptor beta chains below come from one sample, sequenced in a study of identical twins. In TCRdb, the 5' RACE reads were re-called with MiXCR into one record per CDR3 protein. The data show about 290,000 distinct CDR3 sequences, just under 9.5% seen once. This sample also belongs to another study, concerning yellow fever vaccine responses in identical twins.

The sequenced sample consisted of CD8+ T cells sorted from blood. The receptors come from a woman between 18 and 29 years old in good health.

This clonotype showed up many times. The V and J genes are TRBV4-3 and TRBJ1-1; D may be TRBD1 (5 bases). V gave up 0 bases and J gave up 1 base, with 18 bases separating them. Germline V CDR1 and CDR2: LGHNA, YSLEER. The CDR3 length is 18 residues. The CDR3 loop is CASSQDDSLGYRNTEAFF. CDR3 nucleotide sequence: TGCGCCAGCAGCCAAGATGACAGCTTGGGGTATCGGAACACTGAAGCTTTCTTT.

This clonotype was observed a handful of times. The chain has TRBV24-1 and TRBJ2-1; D perhaps matches TRBD2 (6 bases). The CDR3 runs to 16 residues. V was pared by 7 bases and J by 9 bases, with 24 bases between. Germline CDR1 and CDR2: KGHDR and SFDVKD. The CDR3 here is CATSTPLGGEVGEQFF. CDR3 bases: TGTGCCACCAGCACTCCGTTGGGGGGAGAGGTCGGTGAGCAGTTCTTC.

This clonotype was seen many times. The chain links TRBV20-1 to TRBJ2-2, with D unresolved. This CDR3 is built from 13 residues. Trimming took 1 base from V and 2 from J, leaving 5 bases between them. Germline CDR1 and CDR2: DFQATT and SNEGSKA (reference sequence). The CDR3, as DNA: TGCAGTGCTAGAGGACTTAACACCGGGGAGCTGTTTTTT. Protein product: CSARGLNTGELFF.

This chain joins TRBV7-2 and TRBJ2-3; unclear D gene. Trimming stripped 2 bases from V and 6 bases from J, with 12 bases between. Germline lookup yields CDR1 SGHTA and CDR2 FQGNSA. This CDR3 region has 14 residues. The chain's CDR3 is CASSLLISGDTQYF. Here the CDR3 DNA reads TGTGCCAGCAGCTTACTTATCTCCGGGGATACGCAGTATTTT.

This rearrangement joins TRBV20-1 to TRBJ2-1; TRBD2 matches at 7 bases. The CDR3 is made up of 13 amino acids. CDR1 is DFQATT, CDR2 SNEGSKA, per germline (reference sequence). V shed 8 bases, J shed 1 base, and the junction held 5 bases outside the gene matches. The CDR3 sequence: CSPLAASYNEQFF. The CDR3 region has the DNA TGCAGTCCTCTAGCGGCTTCCTACAATGAGCAGTTCTTC.

This clonotype occurred a few times. V is TRBV2 and J is TRBJ2-7; 8 positions match TRBD2. The trim removed 2 bases at V and 0 bases at J, leaving 3 bases unmatched. The CDR3 sequence is 15 residues long. Germline V CDR1 and CDR2: SNHLY, FYNNEI. The CDR3 nucleotides are TGTGCCAGCAGTGAAAGTAGCGGGACCTCCTACGAGCAGTACTTC. Translated, it gives CASSESSGTSYEQYF.

This clonotype was recorded at least ten times. V and J are TRBV5-1 and TRBJ2-7, with D perhaps matching TRBD1 (5 bases). From germline, CDR1 is SGHRS and CDR2 YFSETQ. The V gene lost 0 bases and the J gene lost 2 bases, with 12 bases spanning the gap. This CDR3 contains 15 residues. As DNA, the CDR3 is TGCGCCAGCAGCTTGGGGCCAGGGCCAACCTACGAGCAGTACTTC. As protein: CASSLGPGPTYEQYF.

This clonotype was recorded a few times. The chain links TRBV29-1 to TRBJ2-6; TRBD1 agrees at 7 bases. V lost 7 bases, J lost 3 bases, and 9 bases stayed unmatched. The germline gives CDR1 SQVTM, CDR2 ANQGSEA. The CDR3 is 15 residues long. The CDR3 nucleotides are TGCAGCGCCTGGACAGGCTCGGTTGGGGCCAACGTCCTGACTTTC. Its translation: CSAWTGSVGANVLTF.

This clonotype was observed a few times. The chain is built from TRBV10-3 and TRBJ2-2; D tentatively fits TRBD1 or TRBD2 (5 bases each). This CDR3 contains 11 residues. V was clipped by 8 bases and J by 6 bases, with 7 bases between them. Per germline, CDR1 ENHRY and CDR2 SYGVKD. CDR3: CAIRDPGELFF. The CDR3 DNA reads as TGTGCCATCCGGGACCCCGGGGAGCTGTTTTTT.

This clonotype has a handful of counts. The chain links TRBV27 to TRBJ2-1; 8 bases are a match to TRBD1. CDR3 size: 16 residues. Per germline, CDR1 MNHEY and CDR2 SMNVEV (reference sequence). V was pared by 0 bases and J by 2 bases, with 3 bases of the junction left unmatched. CDR3 region: CASSLSQGQAYNEQFF. CDR3 nucleotide sequence: TGTGCCAGCAGTTTATCGCAGGGACAGGCCTACAATGAGCAGTTCTTC.

There are a few counts of this clonotype. This chain joins TRBV11-2 and TRBJ2-1, with D unresolved. Germline assignment: CDR1 SGHAT and CDR2 FQNNGV. V was clipped by 2 bases and J by 2 bases, with 10 bases between them. The CDR3 has 15 amino acids. The DNA for the CDR3 is TGTGCCAGCAGCTTATCGTTGGATACCTACAATGAGCAGTTCTTC. This gives the protein CASSLSLDTYNEQFF.

At least ten counts were recorded for this clonotype. The rearrangement joins TRBV14 to TRBJ1-1; the D is unclear. Trimming removed 5 bases at V and 9 bases at J, with 16 bases between. The CDR3 sequence is 13 residues long. Per germline, CDR1 SGHDN and CDR2 FVKESK. This CDR3 reads CASSGGYGYQAFF. As DNA, the CDR3 is TGTGCCAGCAGCGGAGGGTATGGATACCAAGCTTTCTTT. Combining the CDR3 with reference TRBV14 and TRBJ1-1 gives the whole variable domain EAGVTQFPSHSVIEKGQTVTLRCDPISGHDNLYWYRRVMGKEIKFLLHFVKESKQDESGMPNNRFLAERTGGTYSTLKVQPAELEDSGVYFCASSGGYGYQAFFGQGTRLTVV.

This clonotype has just a few counts. The rearrangement joins TRBV3-1 to TRBJ2-2, with 15 bases identical to TRBD2. The germline V gene encodes CDR1 LGHDT and CDR2 YNNKEL (reference sequence). There are 16 residues in the CDR3. V dropped 7 bases and J dropped 1; count of bases not matched to a gene: 1. CDR3 amino acids: CASTGLAGGNTGELFF. The CDR3, as DNA: TGTGCCAGCACGGGACTAGCGGGGGGGAACACCGGGGAGCTGTTTTTT.

This clonotype was observed a few times. The rearrangement links TRBV7-2 to TRBJ2-7; D is perhaps TRBD1 or TRBD2 (5 bases each). V lost 5 bases, J lost 0 bases, and 17 bases lay in between. The germline V gene has CDR1 SGHTA and CDR2 FQGNSA. This CDR3 has 16 amino acids. The CDR3 DNA reads TGTGCCAGCAGCCCCCTCGGGGCAGGAAACTCCTACGAGCAGTACTTC. Amino acid sequence: CASSPLGAGNSYEQYF.

This clonotype was seen ten or more times. For the CDR3, the DNA is TGTGCCACCAGTGATTTATCAGGCAGGACTCCCAATGAGCAGTTCTTC. The encoded protein is CATSDLSGRTPNEQFF. The rearrangement joins TRBV24-1 to TRBJ2-1; a weak D match, TRBD2 (5 bases). CDR3 length: 16 amino acids. Germline assignment: CDR1 KGHDR and CDR2 SFDVKD. Trimming cost V 1 base and J 6 bases, with 15 bases left between them.

The rearrangement links TRBV6-2 or TRBV6-3 to TRBJ2-1; 10 positions agree with TRBD2. V trimming: 4 bases; J trimming: 4 bases; junction bases outside the gene matches: 7. This CDR3 has 16 residues. Per the germline V gene, CDR1 is MNHEY and CDR2 is SVGEGT. CDR3: CASSLLLAGLYNEQFF. The CDR3 DNA reads TGTGCCAGCAGTTTGCTACTAGCGGGGCTTTACAATGAGCAGTTCTTC.

The rearrangement uses TRBV20-1 and TRBJ1-1; D remains unclear. Germline V CDR1 and CDR2: DFQATT, SNEGSKA (reference sequence). The CDR3 runs to 14 residues. The V end was cut by 4 bases, the J end by 2 bases, with 14 bases between. The CDR3 DNA follows: TGCAGTGCTACCGACTCTACGGACAACACTGAAGCTTTCTTT. Translation gives CSATDSTDNTEAFF.

The CDR3, as DNA: TGTGCCAGCAGTTTTCTAGGACAGGGGCGAAATGAAAAACTGTTTTTT. It is translated as CASSFLGQGRNEKLFF. The rearrangement joins TRBV27 to TRBJ1-4; TRBD1 matches 9 bases. The V and J ends lost 3 bases and 5 bases, in that order; junction bases with no gene match: 7. The CDR3 consists of 16 residues. Germline V lookup: CDR1 MNHEY, CDR2 SMNVEV (reference sequence). Based on the CDR3 plus reference TRBV27 and TRBJ1-4, the full variable domain is EAQVTQNPRYLITVTGKKLTVTCSQNMNHEYMSWYRQDPGLGLRQIYYSMNVEVTDKGDVPEGYKVSRKEKRNFPLILESPSPNQTSLYFCASSFLGQGRNEKLFFGSGTQLSVL.

The rearrangement uses TRBV7-8 and TRBJ1-1, with D uncertain. CDR3 length: 16 residues. Germline loops: CDR1 SGHVS, CDR2 FQNEAQ. Trimming stripped 0 bases from V and 5 bases from J, with 16 bases between. The DNA for the CDR3 is TGTGCCAGCAGCTTAGCTCCGCGGGCAGTTGTTACTGAAGCTTTCTTT. This sequence encodes CASSLAPRAVVTEAFF.

This clonotype was seen a handful of times. The rearrangement links TRBV12-3 or TRBV12-4 to TRBJ2-3, with TRBD2 matching over 16 bases. Trimming took 5 bases from V and 6 from J; bases not matched to a gene: 17. The CDR3 totals 20 residues. CDR3 DNA sequence: TGTGCCAGCAGTGCTAGCCGGGGACTAGCGGGGGGGCCGACGTCCGATACGCAGTATTTT. Translation gives CASSASRGLAGGPTSDTQYF.

The rearrangement uses TRBV27 and TRBJ1-6; D may be TRBD1 (5 bases). The germline CDR1 and CDR2 sequences are MNHEY and SMNVEV (reference sequence). Deletions cut 8 bases from V and 9 bases from J, with 14 bases between. CDR3 length equals 13 residues. The CDR3 nucleotides read TGTGCCAGCCGAGTGCAGGGAATTTCACCCCTCCACTTT. Translation gives CASRVQGISPLHF.

This clonotype was seen a few times. The chain employs TRBV15 and TRBJ2-2; D gene unclear. V was pared by 0 bases and J by 0 bases, with 11 bases between. From germline, CDR1 is LNHNV and CDR2 YYDKDF (reference sequence). The CDR3 contains 17 residues. The CDR3 region has the DNA TGTGCCACCAGCAGAGATAGAGGACGGGCGAACACCGGGGAGCTGTTTTTT. It specifies CATSRDRGRANTGELFF.

This clonotype showed up many times. CDR3 sequence (DNA): TGTGCCAGCAGCCAAAACGGGGCGAATAGCTACAATGAGCAGTTCTTC. Translating it yields CASSQNGANSYNEQFF. V is TRBV7-8 and J is TRBJ2-1, with D perhaps being TRBD1 or TRBD2 (5 bases each). CDR3 size: 16 residues. With 5 bases removed from V and 3 bases from J, the gap between germline ends came to 17 bases. CDR1 SGHVS and CDR2 FQNEAQ come from the germline V gene.

This clonotype has more than one count but fewer than ten. The chain combines TRBV28 with TRBJ1-1; possible D gene TRBD1, 6 bases. V was pared by 6 bases and J by 7 bases, with 12 bases between. Germline loops: CDR1 MDHEN, CDR2 SYDVKM. The CDR3 sequence is 12 residues long. CDR3: CASRPGTLEAFF. The CDR3 DNA is TGTGCCAGCAGACCAGGGACACTTGAAGCTTTCTTT.

The chain links TRBV7-9 to TRBJ2-4, with a tentative D call TRBD1 (5 bases). Germline assignment: CDR1 SEHNR and CDR2 FQNEAQ (reference sequence). Trimming removed 8 bases from V and 2 bases from J, with 16 bases in between. The CDR3 extends over 15 amino acids. The CDR3 region is CASHRKVGSKNIQYF. In DNA form, the CDR3 reads TGTGCCAGCCACAGGAAAGTGGGGTCCAAAAACATTCAGTACTTC.

This chain connects TRBV10-3 to TRBJ2-1; 8 bases align to TRBD2. The CDR3 spans 17 residues. J lost 2 bases, V lost 11 bases, and 17 bases had no gene match. Germline CDR1 and CDR2: ENHRY and SYGVKD. This CDR3 is CASASGHLGSPYNEQFF. The CDR3 bases are TGTGCCTCGGCTAGCGGGCACCTAGGGAGCCCCTACAATGAGCAGTTCTTC.

This clonotype showed up many times. The J gene is TRBJ2-1, the V gene TRBV29-1; 12 bases line up with TRBD2. The CDR3 spans 15 residues. The V segment lost 8 bases and the J segment 4 bases; nucleotides outside the gene matches: 9. Germline V lookup: CDR1 SQVTM, CDR2 ANQGSEA. CDR3 sequence reads: CSKNSGTSGYNEQFF. The CDR3 coding sequence is TGCAGCAAAAACTCCGGGACTAGCGGGTACAATGAGCAGTTCTTC.

This clonotype was counted many times. J is TRBJ1-1 and V is TRBV27, with D unclear. Germline V gene sequence: CDR1 MNHEY, CDR2 SMNVEV (reference sequence). Trimming shortened V by 1 base and J by 1 base, and 7 bases separated the two germline ends. CDR3 length equals 14 residues. In DNA, the CDR3 is TGTGCCAGCAGTTTATTCCCCGGGAACACTGAAGCTTTCTTT. This encodes CASSLFPGNTEAFF.

In its sample, this clonotype was seen many times. The J gene is TRBJ2-1, the V gene TRBV7-9, with D possibly matching TRBD2 (6 bases). The CDR3 runs 15 residues. The V end was cut by 5 bases, the J end by 4 bases, with 15 bases between. In germline, CDR1 is SEHNR, CDR2 FQNEAQ (reference sequence). In nucleotides, the CDR3 is TGTGCCAGCAGCGCACCGGGACTGTCTTACAATGAGCAGTTCTTC. The encoded protein is CASSAPGLSYNEQFF.

In this sample, this clonotype turned up a few times. This chain links TRBV6-1 with TRBJ1-2; TRBD1 might be the D (5 bases). This CDR3 has 14 amino acids. The V gene lost 8 bases and the J gene lost 7 bases, with 20 bases spanning the gap. Germline V CDR1 and CDR2: MNHNS, SASEGT. The CDR3 DNA reads as TGTGCCAGCTCGCCCCGAGCGGGGGATCGTGGCTACACCTTC. This translates into CASSPRAGDRGYTF.

Many counts were recorded for this clonotype. CDR3 bases: TGCAGCGTGAAGGGACTCTCTTACGGGGAGCTGTTTTTT. Amino acid sequence: CSVKGLSYGELFF. The V call is TRBV29-1, the J call TRBJ2-2; D is perhaps TRBD2 (6 bases). The CDR3 spans 13 residues. In germline, CDR1 is SQVTM, CDR2 ANQGSEA. The germline V and J ends were trimmed by 6 bases and 7 bases, with 15 bases remaining between them.

Many counts were recorded for this clonotype. The chain joins TRBV4-3 to TRBJ2-7; 12 bases line up with TRBD2. The CDR3 loop spans 19 amino acids. Trimming took 3 bases from V and 2 from J; bases not matched to a gene: 14. Germline V gene data show CDR1 as LGHNA and CDR2 as YSLEER. CDR3 coding DNA: TGCGCCAGCAGCCAGGACCTACTAGCGGGGGGCCTTATGGCCTACGAGCAGTACTTC. Translated: CASSQDLLAGGLMAYEQYF.